These 11 T cell receptor beta chains originate from one sample sequenced in a study of preoperative IRX-2 immunotherapy in early breast cancer. Stated treatment: preoperative locoregional IRX-2 cytokine immunotherapy. Produced via immunoSEQ multiplex PCR; TCRdb's table is partial and in-frame only. The sample contains about 67,000 clones, approximately 94% of which appear only once. This material was collected from a patient treated with IRX-2 immunotherapy. All receptors derive from a human donor with breast cancer.

The chain uses TRBV14 and TRBJ2-3, with 7 bases aligning to TRBD2. CDR1 is SGHDN and CDR2 is FVKESK in the germline V gene. The CDR3 covers 19 residues. V lost 2 bases, J lost 2 bases, and 16 bases stayed unmatched. The CDR3 loop is CASSQIARLAAFTTDTQYF. CDR3 nucleotides: TGTGCCAGCAGCCAAATCGCGAGACTAGCAGCTTTTACCACAGATACGCAGTATTTT. Full variable domain (missing parts from reference TRBV14 and TRBJ2-3): EAGVTQFPSHSVIEKGQTVTLRCDPISGHDNLYWYRRVMGKEIKFLLHFVKESKQDESGMPNNRFLAERTGGTYSTLKVQPAELEDSGVYFCASSQIARLAAFTTDTQYFGPGTRLTVL.

This sequence joins TRBV29-1 and TRBJ1-2, with D tentatively TRBD1 (5 bases). CDR1 SQVTM and CDR2 ANQGSEA come from the germline V gene. This CDR3 is 13 amino acids long. CDR3 loop: CSGFIGVEYGYTF. CDR3 coding DNA: TGCAGTGGATTCATAGGGGTAGAGTATGGCTACACCTTC.

The gene calls are TRBV5-4 and TRBJ2-3; D is undetermined. Trimming left V 4 bases short and J 0 bases short, with 3 bases between. Germline CDR1 reads SGHNT; CDR2 reads YYREEE (reference sequence). This CDR3 has 12 amino acids. The CDR3 coding sequence is TGTGCCAGCAGCCCTAGCACAGATACGCAGTATTTT. Encoded protein: CASSPSTDTQYF.

The chain couples TRBV27 to TRBJ1-1; D is uncertain. This CDR3 is 14 amino acids long. Looked up from germline, CDR1 is MNHEY and CDR2 is SMNVEV (reference sequence). The germline V and J ends were trimmed by 0 bases and 6 bases, with 11 bases remaining between them. DNA of the CDR3: TGTGCCAGCAGTTTATCGCCAGTCGTGGCTGAAGCTTTCTTT. Amino acids: CASSLSPVVAEAFF.

The chain has TRBV5-1 and TRBJ2-5, with D tentatively TRBD1 or TRBD2 (6 bases each). Trimming pared 4 bases from V and 2 bases from J, leaving 15 bases between. This CDR3 region has 15 residues. Germline assignment: CDR1 SGHRS and CDR2 YFSETQ. CDR3 residues: CASSTQGGRQETQYF. The CDR3 coding sequence is TGCGCCAGCAGCACACAAGGGGGGAGGCAAGAGACCCAGTACTTC.

V and J are TRBV9 and TRBJ2-1; 12 bases are shared with TRBD2. There are 20 residues in the CDR3. V gave up 4 bases and J gave up 1 base; unmatched junction bases: 15. Looked up from germline, CDR1 is SGDLS and CDR2 is YYNGEE. The CDR3 is CASSPNPTTSGRRSYNEQFF. In nucleotides, the CDR3 is TGTGCCAGCAGCCCAAACCCCACCACTAGCGGGAGGAGGTCCTACAATGAGCAGTTCTTC.

V gene TRBV5-1 combines with J gene TRBJ1-1; the match to TRBD1 covers 7 bases. V lost 2 bases to trimming and J lost 4 bases; unmatched junction nucleotides: 2. CDR3 length: 13 residues. Germline values: CDR1 SGHRS, CDR2 YFSETQ. The CDR3 region is CASSFDRVTEAFF. CDR3 nucleotide sequence: TGCGCCAGCAGCTTTGACAGGGTCACTGAAGCTTTCTTT.

This chain connects TRBV5-4 to TRBJ2-3; 9 nucleotides agree with TRBD2. Germline lookup yields CDR1 SGHNT and CDR2 YYREEE (reference sequence). The CDR3 loop spans 15 amino acids. Trimming at V came to 0 bases and at J to 4 bases, leaving 3 bases not matched to a gene. CDR3 amino acids: CASSLGTSEADTQYF. The DNA for the CDR3 is TGTGCCAGCAGCTTGGGGACTAGCGAGGCAGATACGCAGTATTTT. Filled out from reference TRBV5-4 and TRBJ2-3, the complete variable domain reads ETGVTQSPTHLIKTRGQQVTLRCSSQSGHNTVSWYQQALGQGPQFIFQYYREEENGRGNFPPRFSGLQFPNYSSELNVNALELDDSALYLCASSLGTSEADTQYFGPGTRLTVL.

The chain combines TRBV19 with TRBJ2-7; TRBD1 matches 7 bases. Germline CDR1 is LNHDA and CDR2 is SQIVND (reference sequence). The CDR3 loop spans 14 amino acids. The V and J ends lost 5 bases and 2 bases, in that order; junction bases with no gene match: 6. The DNA of the CDR3 is TGTGCCAGTAGTTTTACAGGGGACACCTACGAGCAGTACTTC. Amino acids: CASSFTGDTYEQYF. Looking up the rest from reference TRBV19 and TRBJ2-7 gives the full variable domain: DGGITQSPKYLFRKEGQNVTLSCEQNLNHDAMYWYRQDPGQGLRLIYYSQIVNDFQKGDIAEGYSVSREKKESFPLTVTSAQKNPTAFYLCASSFTGDTYEQYFGPGTRLTVT.

The rearrangement uses TRBV19 and TRBJ1-2; possible D gene TRBD1, 5 bases. The CDR3 contains 13 residues. Per the germline V gene, CDR1 is LNHDA and CDR2 is SQIVND (reference sequence). Deletions cut 3 bases from V and 8 bases from J, with 13 bases between. As DNA, the CDR3 is TGTGCCAGTAGTATGATGGGGGTCGGAGGCTACACCTTC. Translation gives CASSMMGVGGYTF.

The chain combines TRBV7-2 with TRBJ2-7; no reliable D call. Germline CDR1 reads SGHTA; CDR2 reads FQGNSA. V shed 3 bases and J shed 2 bases, with 11 bases lying between them. This CDR3 is 14 amino acids long. CDR3 amino acids: CASSFPVLAYEQYF. In nucleotides, the CDR3 is TGTGCCAGCAGCTTCCCAGTTCTTGCCTACGAGCAGTACTTC.